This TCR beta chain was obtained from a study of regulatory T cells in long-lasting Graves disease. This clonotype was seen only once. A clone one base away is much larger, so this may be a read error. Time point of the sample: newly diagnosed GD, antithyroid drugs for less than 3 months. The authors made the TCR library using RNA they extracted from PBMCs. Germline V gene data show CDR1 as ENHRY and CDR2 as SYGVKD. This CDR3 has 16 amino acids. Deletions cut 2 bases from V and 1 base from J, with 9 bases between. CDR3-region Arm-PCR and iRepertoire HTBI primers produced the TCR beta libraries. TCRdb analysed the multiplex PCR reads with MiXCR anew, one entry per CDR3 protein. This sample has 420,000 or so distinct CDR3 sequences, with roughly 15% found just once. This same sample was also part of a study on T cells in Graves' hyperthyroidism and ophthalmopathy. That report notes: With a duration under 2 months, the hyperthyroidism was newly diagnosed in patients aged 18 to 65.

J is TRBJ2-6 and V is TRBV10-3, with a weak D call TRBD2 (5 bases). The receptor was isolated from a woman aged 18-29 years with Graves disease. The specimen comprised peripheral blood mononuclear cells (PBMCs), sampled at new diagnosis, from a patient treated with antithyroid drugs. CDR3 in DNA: TGTGCCATCAGTGAGGAAGGAGGTTCTGGGGCCAACGTCCTGACTTTC. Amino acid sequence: CAISEEGGSGANVLTF.